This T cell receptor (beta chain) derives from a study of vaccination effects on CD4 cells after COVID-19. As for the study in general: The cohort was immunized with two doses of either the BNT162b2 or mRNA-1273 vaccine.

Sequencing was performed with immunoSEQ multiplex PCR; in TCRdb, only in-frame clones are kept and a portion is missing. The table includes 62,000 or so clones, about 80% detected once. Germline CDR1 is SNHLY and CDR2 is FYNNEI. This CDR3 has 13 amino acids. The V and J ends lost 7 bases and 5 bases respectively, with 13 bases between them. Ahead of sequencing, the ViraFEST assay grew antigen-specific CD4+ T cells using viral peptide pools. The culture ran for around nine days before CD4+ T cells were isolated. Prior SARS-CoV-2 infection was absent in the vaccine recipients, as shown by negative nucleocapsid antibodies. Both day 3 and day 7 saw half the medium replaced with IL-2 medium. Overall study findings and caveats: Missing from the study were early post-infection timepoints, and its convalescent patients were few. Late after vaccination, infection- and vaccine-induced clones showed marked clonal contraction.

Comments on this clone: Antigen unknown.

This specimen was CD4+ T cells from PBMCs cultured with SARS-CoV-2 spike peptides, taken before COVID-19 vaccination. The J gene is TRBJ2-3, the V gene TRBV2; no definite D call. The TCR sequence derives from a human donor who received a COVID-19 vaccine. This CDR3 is CASIKGYGDTQYF. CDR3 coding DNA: TGTGCCAGCATAAAGGGTTATGGAGATACGCAGTATTTT.